This T cell receptor beta chain was found in a study of PD-1 blockade in classical Hodgkin lymphoma. This sample's time point: cycle 4 day 1 (C4D1), after 5 to 7 weeks of nivolumab. Each and every patient relapsed after autologous stem cell transplantation, and patients got differing brentuximab vedotin exposure. Profiling relied on immunoSEQ multiplex PCR, and the TCRdb table lists in-frame clones only, not all of them. This sample has about 50,000 clones, with about 75% found just once. The sample here was peripheral blood mononuclear cells (PBMCs), taken before the fourth cycle of nivolumab. This receptor was identified in a human donor with classical Hodgkin lymphoma.

The CDR3 DNA reads TGCGCCAGCAGCTTGGGACCAGGACAGGAGACCCAGTACTTC. Translating gives CASSLGPGQETQYF. The chain combines TRBV5-1 with TRBJ2-5; weak D call: TRBD1 (6 bases). The CDR3 sequence is 14 residues long. In germline, CDR1 is SGHRS, CDR2 YFSETQ. The V gene lost 0 bases and the J gene lost 5 bases, with 11 bases spanning the gap.